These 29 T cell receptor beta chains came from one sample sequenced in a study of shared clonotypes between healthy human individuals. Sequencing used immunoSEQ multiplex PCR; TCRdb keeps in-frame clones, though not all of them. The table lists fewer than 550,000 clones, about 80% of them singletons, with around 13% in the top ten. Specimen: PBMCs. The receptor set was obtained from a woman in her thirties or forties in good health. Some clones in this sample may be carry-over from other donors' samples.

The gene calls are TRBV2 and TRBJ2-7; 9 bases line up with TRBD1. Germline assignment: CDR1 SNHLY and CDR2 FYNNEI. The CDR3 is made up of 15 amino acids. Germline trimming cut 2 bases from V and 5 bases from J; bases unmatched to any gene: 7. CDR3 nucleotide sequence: TGTGCCAGCAGTGAAACGACAGGGGGGGTGGACGAGCAGTACTTC. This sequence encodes CASSETTGGVDEQYF.

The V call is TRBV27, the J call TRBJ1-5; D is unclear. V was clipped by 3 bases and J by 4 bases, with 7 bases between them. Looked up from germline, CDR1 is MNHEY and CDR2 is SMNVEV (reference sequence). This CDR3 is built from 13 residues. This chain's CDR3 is CASSFSVNQPQHF. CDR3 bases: TGTGCCAGCAGTTTCTCCGTTAATCAGCCCCAGCATTTT.

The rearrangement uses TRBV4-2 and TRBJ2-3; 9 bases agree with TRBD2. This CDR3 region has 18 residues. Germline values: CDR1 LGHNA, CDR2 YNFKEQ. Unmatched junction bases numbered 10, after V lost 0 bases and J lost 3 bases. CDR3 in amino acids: CASSQDRGRGRGTDTQYF. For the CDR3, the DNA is TGTGCCAGCAGCCAAGATCGGGGCCGCGGGAGGGGTACAGATACGCAGTATTTT.

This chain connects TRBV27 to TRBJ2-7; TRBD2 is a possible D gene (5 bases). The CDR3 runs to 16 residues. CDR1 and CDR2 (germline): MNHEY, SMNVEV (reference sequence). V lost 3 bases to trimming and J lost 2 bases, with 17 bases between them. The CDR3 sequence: CASSFEGSPFTYEQYF. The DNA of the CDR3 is TGTGCCAGCAGTTTCGAGGGTTCCCCATTCACCTACGAGCAGTACTTC.

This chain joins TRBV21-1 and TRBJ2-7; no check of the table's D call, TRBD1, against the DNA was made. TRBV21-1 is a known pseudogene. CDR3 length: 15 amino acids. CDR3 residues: CASSKGGQVSYEQYF. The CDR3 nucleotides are TGTGCCAGCAGCAAAGGGGGACAGGTCTCCTACGAGCAGTACTTC.

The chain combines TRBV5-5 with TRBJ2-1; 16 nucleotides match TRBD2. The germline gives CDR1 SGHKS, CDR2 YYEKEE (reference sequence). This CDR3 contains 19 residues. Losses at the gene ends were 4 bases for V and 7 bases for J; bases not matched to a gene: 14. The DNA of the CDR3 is TGTGCCAGCAGCACGGGACTAGCGGGAGGGCCCAGACGAGTGAATGAGCAGTTCTTC. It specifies CASSTGLAGGPRRVNEQFF.

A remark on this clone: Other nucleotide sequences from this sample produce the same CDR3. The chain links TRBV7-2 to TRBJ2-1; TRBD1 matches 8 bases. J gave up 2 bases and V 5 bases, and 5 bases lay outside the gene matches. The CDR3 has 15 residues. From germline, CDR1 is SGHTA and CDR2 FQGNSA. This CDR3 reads CASSPDRGAYNEQFF. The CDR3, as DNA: TGTGCCAGCAGCCCCGACAGGGGCGCCTACAATGAGCAGTTCTTC.

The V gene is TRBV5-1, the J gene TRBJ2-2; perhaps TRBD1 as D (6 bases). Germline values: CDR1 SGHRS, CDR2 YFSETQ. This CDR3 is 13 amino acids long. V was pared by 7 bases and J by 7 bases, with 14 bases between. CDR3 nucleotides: TGCGCCAGCCGTCCAGGGGTTGGCGGGGAGCTGTTTTTT. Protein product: CASRPGVGGELFF.

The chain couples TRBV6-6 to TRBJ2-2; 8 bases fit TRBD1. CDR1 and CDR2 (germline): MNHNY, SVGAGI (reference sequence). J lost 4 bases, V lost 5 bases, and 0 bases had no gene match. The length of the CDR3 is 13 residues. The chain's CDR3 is CASSQGATGELFF. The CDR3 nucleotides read TGTGCCAGCAGTCAGGGGGCCACCGGGGAGCTGTTTTTT.

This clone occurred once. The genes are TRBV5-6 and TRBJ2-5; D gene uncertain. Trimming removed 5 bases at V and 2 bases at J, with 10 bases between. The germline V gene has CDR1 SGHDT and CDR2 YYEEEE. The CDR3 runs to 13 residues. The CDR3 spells CASRPTVQETQYF. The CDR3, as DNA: TGTGCCAGCAGGCCTACAGTGCAAGAGACCCAGTACTTC. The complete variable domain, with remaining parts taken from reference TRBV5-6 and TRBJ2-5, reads DAGVTQSPTHLIKTRGQQVTLRCSPKSGHDTVSWYQQALGQGPQFIFQYYEEEERQRGNFPDRFSGHQFPNYSSELNVNALLLGDSALYLCASRPTVQETQYFGPGTRLLVL.

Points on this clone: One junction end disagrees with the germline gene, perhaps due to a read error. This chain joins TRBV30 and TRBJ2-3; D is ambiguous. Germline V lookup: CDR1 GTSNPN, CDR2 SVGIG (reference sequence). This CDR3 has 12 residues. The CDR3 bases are TGTGCCTGGAGTGTAGCTGGAGATGCGCAGTATTTT. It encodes CAWSVAGDAQYF.

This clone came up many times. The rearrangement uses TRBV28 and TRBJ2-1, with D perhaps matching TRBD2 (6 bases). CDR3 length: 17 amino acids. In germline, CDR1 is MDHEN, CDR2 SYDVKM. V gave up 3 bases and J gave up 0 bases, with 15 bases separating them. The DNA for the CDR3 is TGTGCCAGCAGTTTGGGTGGAGGGACTGGCTCCTACAATGAGCAGTTCTTC. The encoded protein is CASSLGGGTGSYNEQFF.

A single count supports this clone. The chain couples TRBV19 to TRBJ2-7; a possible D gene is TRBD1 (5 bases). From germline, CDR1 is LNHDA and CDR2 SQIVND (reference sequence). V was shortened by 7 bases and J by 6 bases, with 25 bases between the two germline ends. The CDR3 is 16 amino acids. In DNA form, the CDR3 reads TGTGCCAGTACCCAAGAGGCAGGGTTTAGAGCTAGCGAGCAGTACTTC. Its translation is CASTQEAGFRASEQYF. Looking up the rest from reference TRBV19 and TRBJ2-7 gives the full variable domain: DGGITQSPKYLFRKEGQNVTLSCEQNLNHDAMYWYRQDPGQGLRLIYYSQIVNDFQKGDIAEGYSVSREKKESFPLTVTSAQKNPTAFYLCASTQEAGFRASEQYFGPGTRLTVT.

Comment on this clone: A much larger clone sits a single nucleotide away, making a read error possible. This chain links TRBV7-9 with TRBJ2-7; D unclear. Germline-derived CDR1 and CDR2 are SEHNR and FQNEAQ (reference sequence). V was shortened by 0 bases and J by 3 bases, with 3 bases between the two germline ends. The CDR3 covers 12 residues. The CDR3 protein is CASSLAFYEQYF. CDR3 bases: TGTGCCAGCAGCTTAGCTTTCTACGAGCAGTACTTC.

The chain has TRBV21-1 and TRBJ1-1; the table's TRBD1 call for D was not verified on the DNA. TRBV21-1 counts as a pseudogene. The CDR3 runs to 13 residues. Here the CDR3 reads CLALTDMNTEAFF. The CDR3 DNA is TGCCTTGCCCTGACAGACATGAACACTGAAGCTTTCTTT.

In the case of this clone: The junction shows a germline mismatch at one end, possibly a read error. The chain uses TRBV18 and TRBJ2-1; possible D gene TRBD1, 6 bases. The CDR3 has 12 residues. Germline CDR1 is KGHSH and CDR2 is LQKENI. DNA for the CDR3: TGTGCCAGCACACCTCAGGGGAATGAGCAGTTCTTC. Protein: CASTPQGNEQFF.

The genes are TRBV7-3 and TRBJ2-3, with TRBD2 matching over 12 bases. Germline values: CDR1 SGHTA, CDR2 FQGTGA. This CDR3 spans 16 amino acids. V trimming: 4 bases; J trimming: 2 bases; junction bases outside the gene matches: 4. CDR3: CASSSRTSGATDTQYF. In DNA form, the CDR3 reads TGTGCCAGCAGCTCCCGGACTAGCGGGGCCACAGATACGCAGTATTTT.

CDR3 region: CASTKQGNRGDEQFF. CDR3 nucleotides: TGTGCCAGCACCAAACAGGGAAATCGCGGTGATGAGCAGTTCTTC. The chain couples TRBV21-1 to TRBJ2-1; the table's D call TRBD1 went unverified against the DNA. TRBV21-1 is termed a pseudogene. The CDR3 spans 15 residues.

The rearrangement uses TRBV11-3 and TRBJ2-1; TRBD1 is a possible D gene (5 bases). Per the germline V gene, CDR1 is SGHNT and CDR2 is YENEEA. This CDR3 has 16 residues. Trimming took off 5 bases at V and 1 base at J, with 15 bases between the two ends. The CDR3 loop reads CASSQKVAGSYNEQFF. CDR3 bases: TGTGCCAGCAGCCAGAAAGTGGCAGGGTCCTACAATGAGCAGTTCTTC.

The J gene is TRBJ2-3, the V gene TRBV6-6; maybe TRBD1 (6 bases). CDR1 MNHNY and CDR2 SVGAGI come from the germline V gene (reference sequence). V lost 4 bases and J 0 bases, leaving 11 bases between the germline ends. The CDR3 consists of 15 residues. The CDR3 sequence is CASSSGAPSTDTQYF. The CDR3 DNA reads TGTGCCAGCAGTTCAGGGGCCCCTAGCACAGATACGCAGTATTTT.

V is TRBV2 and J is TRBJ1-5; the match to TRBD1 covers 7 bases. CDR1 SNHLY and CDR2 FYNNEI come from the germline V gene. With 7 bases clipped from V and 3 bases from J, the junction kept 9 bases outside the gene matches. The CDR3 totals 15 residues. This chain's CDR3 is CASNGRTGTNQPQHF. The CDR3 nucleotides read TGTGCCAGCAATGGTAGGACAGGCACCAATCAGCCCCAGCATTTT.

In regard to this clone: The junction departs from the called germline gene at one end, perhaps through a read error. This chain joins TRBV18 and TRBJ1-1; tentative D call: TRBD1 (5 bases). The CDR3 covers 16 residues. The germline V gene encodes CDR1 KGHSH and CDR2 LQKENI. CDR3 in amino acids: CASSPRVGGPYSEAFF. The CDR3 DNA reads TGTGCCAGCTCCCCACGGGTCGGGGGACCCTACTCTGAAGCTTTCTTT.

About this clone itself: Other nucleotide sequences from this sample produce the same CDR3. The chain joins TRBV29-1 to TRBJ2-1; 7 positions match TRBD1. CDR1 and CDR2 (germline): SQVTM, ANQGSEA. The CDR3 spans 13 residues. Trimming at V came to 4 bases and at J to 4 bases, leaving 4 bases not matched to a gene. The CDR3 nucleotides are TGCAGCGTTGGACAGGGCGCTTACAATGAGCAGTTCTTC. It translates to CSVGQGAYNEQFF.

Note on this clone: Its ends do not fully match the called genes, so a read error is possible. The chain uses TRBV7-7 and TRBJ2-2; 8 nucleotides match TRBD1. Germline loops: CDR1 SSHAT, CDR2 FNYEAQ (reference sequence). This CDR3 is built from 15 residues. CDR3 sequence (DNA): TGTGCTAGCAGCCGTGACAGGGGTAGCACCGGGGAGCTGTTTTTT. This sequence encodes CASSRDRGSTGELFF. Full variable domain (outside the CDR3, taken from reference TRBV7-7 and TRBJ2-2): GAGVSQSPRYKVTKRGQDVTLRCDPISSHATLYWYQQALGQGPEFLTYFNYEAQPDKSGLPSDRFSAERPEGSISTLTIQRTEQRDSAMYRCASSRDRGSTGELFFGEGSRLTVL.

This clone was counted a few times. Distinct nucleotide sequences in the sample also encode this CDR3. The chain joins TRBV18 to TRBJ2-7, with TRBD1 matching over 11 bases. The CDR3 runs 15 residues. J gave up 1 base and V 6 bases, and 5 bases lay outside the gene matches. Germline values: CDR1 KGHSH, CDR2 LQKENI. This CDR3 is CASSPGQGGSYEQYF. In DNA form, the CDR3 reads TGTGCCAGCTCCCCGGGACAGGGGGGGTCCTACGAGCAGTACTTC.

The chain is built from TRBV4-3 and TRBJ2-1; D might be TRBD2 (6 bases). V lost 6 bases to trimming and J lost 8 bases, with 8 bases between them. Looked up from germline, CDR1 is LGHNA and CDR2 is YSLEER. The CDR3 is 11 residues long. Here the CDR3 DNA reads TGCGCCAGCAGGGGGGGAGATGAGCAGTTCTTC. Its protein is CASRGGDEQFF.

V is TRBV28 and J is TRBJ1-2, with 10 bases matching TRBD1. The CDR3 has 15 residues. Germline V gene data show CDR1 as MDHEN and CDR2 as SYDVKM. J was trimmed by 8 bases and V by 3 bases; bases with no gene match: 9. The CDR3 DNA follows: TGTGCCAGCAGTTTCCGGGACAGGGGATGGTACGGCTACACCTTC. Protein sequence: CASSFRDRGWYGYTF.

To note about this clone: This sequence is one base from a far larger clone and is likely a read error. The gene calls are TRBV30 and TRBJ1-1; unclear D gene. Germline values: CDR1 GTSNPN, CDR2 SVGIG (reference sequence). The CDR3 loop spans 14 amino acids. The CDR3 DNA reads TGTGCCCGGAGTGTGAGAGGGATAAACACTGAAGCTTTCTTT. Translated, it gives CARSVRGINTEAFF.

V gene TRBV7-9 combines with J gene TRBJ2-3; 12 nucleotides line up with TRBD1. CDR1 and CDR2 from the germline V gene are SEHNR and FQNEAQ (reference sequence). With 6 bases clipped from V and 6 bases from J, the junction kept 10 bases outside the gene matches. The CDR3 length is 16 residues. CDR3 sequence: CASSERGTGGDDTQYF. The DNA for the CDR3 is TGTGCCAGCAGTGAGAGAGGGACAGGGGGCGATGATACGCAGTATTTT.